This TCR beta chain came from a study of shared clonotypes between healthy human individuals. In the naive CD8 group, cells lacked CD45RO and were positively selected for CCR7, so terminally differentiated effector memory CD45RA+ cells were left out. V lost 2 bases and J lost 5; bases outside the gene matches: 8. The CDR3 length is 16 residues. Germline V gives CDR1 ENHRY, CDR2 SYGVKD. Clones were sequenced by immunoSEQ multiplex PCR, and TCRdb holds only the in-frame ones, with some missing. The sample lists about 1.9 million clones; 93% were seen once. The sequenced sample consisted of naive CD8+ T cells from PBMCs. The TCR sequence derives from a man between 18 and 35 years old in good health. Some clones in this sample may be carry-over from other donors' samples. V gene TRBV10-3 combines with J gene TRBJ2-2; 7 nucleotides match TRBD1. The CDR3 bases are TGTGCCATCAGTGAGCCCCCGACAGGGAGAACCGGGGAGCTGTTTTTT. Amino acids: CAISEPPTGRTGELFF.